This TCR beta chain is drawn from a study of blood T cell repertoires in COVID-19. About the research overall: The cDNA or gDNA used as material had been derived from T cells, B-cell-depleted T cells, or PBMCs.

This table comes from immunoSEQ multiplex PCR, and its TCRdb copy is limited to in-frame clones, with some not included. The repertoire has 250,000 to 350,000 clones, more than 70% of them found once; the top ten carry around 1.5%. The CDR3 is 16 amino acids. Germline CDR1 and CDR2: LNHNV and YYDKDF (reference sequence). V lost 1 base and J lost 1; bases outside the gene matches: 6. Source material: peripheral blood. The sequence came from a woman aged 45-65 years with acute or convalescent COVID-19. The chain combines TRBV15 with TRBJ2-7; 8 nucleotides agree with TRBD2. Here the CDR3 reads CATSRGGASGSYEQYF. The CDR3 DNA is TGTGCCACCAGCAGAGGAGGTGCTAGCGGGTCCTACGAGCAGTACTTC.